One and the same sample provided the 19 T cell receptor beta chains below, sequenced in a study of T cell responses to AZD1222 COVID-19 vaccine. Libraries were prepared by immunoSEQ multiplex PCR; TCRdb keeps only in-frame clonotypes and omits some of them. Counted here are some 100,000 clones, about 87% occurring once; the ten biggest clones make up roughly 3%. The sample in question was peripheral blood, obtained on day 0 of AZD1222 vaccination. The receptors were gathered from an adult in good health.

The rearrangement links TRBV5-1 to TRBJ1-6, with unresolved D. Germline values: CDR1 SGHRS, CDR2 YFSETQ. The CDR3 contains 16 residues. V was shortened by 4 bases and J by 1 base, with 12 bases between the two germline ends. CDR3 nucleotide sequence: TGCGCCAGCAGCCCGCGGACGGAATCCTATAATTCACCCCTCCACTTT. This codes for CASSPRTESYNSPLHF.

The genes are TRBV9 and TRBJ2-1; D perhaps matches TRBD1 (6 bases). The CDR3 covers 15 residues. Germline-derived CDR1 and CDR2 are SGDLS and YYNGEE. V gave up 3 bases and J gave up 9 bases, with 19 bases separating them. In DNA, the CDR3 is TGTGCCAGCAGCGCCTTAGCAGGGGCCTTCGTTGAGCAGTTCTTC. Protein sequence: CASSALAGAFVEQFF.

The chain is built from TRBV2 and TRBJ2-7, with TRBD1 identical over 9 bases. Trimming removed 6 bases from V and 5 bases from J; junction bases left unmatched: 2. Germline V gene lookup returns CDR1 SNHLY and CDR2 FYNNEI. The CDR3 has 12 amino acids. CDR3 DNA: TGTGCCAGCAGCCGGGACAGGGACGAGCAGTACTTC. Amino acids: CASSRDRDEQYF.

The chain is built from TRBV6-1 and TRBJ2-7, with a tentative D call TRBD1 (6 bases). The CDR3 loop spans 15 amino acids. With 2 bases removed from V and 1 base from J, the gap between germline ends came to 12 bases. CDR1 is MNHNS and CDR2 is SASEGT in the germline V gene. Here the CDR3 DNA reads TGTGCCAGCAGTGAATCGAGGACAGATTCCTACGAGCAGTACTTC. Translation gives CASSESRTDSYEQYF.

V usage is TRBV5-4 and J usage is TRBJ1-2; the D is unclear. The CDR3 has 13 amino acids. Trimming cost V 0 bases and J 8 bases, with 11 bases left between them. The germline gives CDR1 SGHNT, CDR2 YYREEE (reference sequence). This CDR3 is CASSLGQDGGYTF. CDR3 in DNA: TGTGCCAGCAGCTTGGGGCAGGACGGCGGCTACACCTTC.

The chain joins TRBV6-2 or TRBV6-3 to TRBJ2-2; no clear D gene. Trimming pared 5 bases from V and 5 bases from J, leaving 6 bases between. This CDR3 is 12 amino acids long. Germline CDR1 is MNHEY and CDR2 is SVGEGT. For the CDR3, the DNA is TGTGCCAGCAGTATGGAAACCGGGGAGCTGTTTTTT. Amino acid sequence: CASSMETGELFF.

This clone appeared a single time. The genes are TRBV7-9 and TRBJ1-1; possibly TRBD1 for D (6 bases). Germline V lookup: CDR1 SEHNR, CDR2 FQNEAQ (reference sequence). V lost 5 bases and J lost 4, with 14 bases in between. The CDR3 spans 14 residues. The CDR3 sequence: CASSRTQQGTEAFF. Here the CDR3 DNA reads TGTGCCAGCAGCCGTACACAACAGGGCACTGAAGCTTTCTTT.

The chain recombines TRBV11-1 with TRBJ1-1; D is unclear. V dropped 5 bases and J dropped 3 bases, with 10 bases sitting between them. Germline CDR1 and CDR2: SGHAT and FQDESV (reference sequence). The CDR3 runs 13 residues. The CDR3: CASSAQMDTEAFF. The CDR3, as DNA: TGTGCCAGCAGCGCCCAGATGGACACTGAAGCTTTCTTT.

The rearrangement uses TRBV29-1 and TRBJ1-1; 8 bases align to TRBD1. This CDR3 spans 13 amino acids. The germline V gene has CDR1 SQVTM and CDR2 ANQGSEA. V dropped 6 bases and J dropped 4; count of bases not matched to a gene: 7. CDR3 nucleotide sequence: TGCAGCGTCAGAAGACAGGGGACCACTGAAGCTTTCTTT. It specifies CSVRRQGTTEAFF.

On this clone: A junction end diverges from the germline sequence, so it may reflect a read error. The V gene is TRBV10-3, the J gene TRBJ2-3; D possibly corresponds to TRBD1 (6 bases). The CDR3 covers 12 residues. Germline CDR1 and CDR2: ENHRY and SYGVKD. The CDR3 protein is CAVSEGADTQYF. Written as DNA, the CDR3 is TGTGCCGTCAGTGAGGGGGCAGATACGCAGTATTTT.

The chain links TRBV6-5 to TRBJ1-1; D is undetermined. Trimming took off 0 bases at V and 0 bases at J, with 11 bases between the two ends. Looked up from germline, CDR1 is MNHEY and CDR2 is SVGAGI. CDR3 length: 16 residues. The CDR3 spells CASSYSYADLNTEAFF. The CDR3 nucleotides are TGTGCCAGCAGTTACTCATACGCGGACTTGAACACTGAAGCTTTCTTT.

The DNA of the CDR3 is TGCAGTGCTAGTTGGCAGGGGAACACTGAAGCTTTCTTT. It is translated as CSASWQGNTEAFF. The chain links TRBV20-1 to TRBJ1-1, with D possibly matching TRBD1 (5 bases). V lost 3 bases to trimming and J lost 1 base, with 9 bases between them. The CDR3 loop spans 13 amino acids. The germline gives CDR1 DFQATT, CDR2 SNEGSKA (reference sequence).

The chain couples TRBV5-5 to TRBJ1-3; TRBD1 agrees at 7 bases. Trimming took 3 bases from V and 0 from J; bases not matched to a gene: 9. Germline lookup yields CDR1 SGHKS and CDR2 YYEKEE (reference sequence). This CDR3 is 17 amino acids long. Here the CDR3 reads CASSSTPTGLSGNTIYF. The CDR3 bases are TGTGCCAGCAGCTCAACCCCGACAGGGCTCTCTGGAAACACCATATATTTT.

The chain carries TRBV18 and TRBJ2-2; the D is unclear. The CDR3 covers 14 residues. CDR1 is KGHSH, CDR2 LQKENI, per germline. The V gene lost 4 bases and the J gene lost 0 bases, with 6 bases spanning the gap. For the CDR3, the DNA is TGTGCCAGCTCACTGCAGTCGAACACCGGGGAGCTGTTTTTT. Protein product: CASSLQSNTGELFF.

The CDR3 coding sequence is TGCGCCAGCAGCTCCCAGGGATCTGGGGCCAACGTCCTGACTTTC. It yields the protein CASSSQGSGANVLTF. The chain combines TRBV5-1 with TRBJ2-6; D may be TRBD1 (5 bases). V lost 3 bases, J lost 1 base, and 8 bases lay in between. The CDR3 has 15 residues. CDR1 SGHRS and CDR2 YFSETQ come from the germline V gene.

V gene TRBV7-9 combines with J gene TRBJ1-2; 7 bases are shared with TRBD1. Germline V gene sequence: CDR1 SEHNR, CDR2 FQNEAQ (reference sequence). Unmatched junction bases numbered 7, after V lost 5 bases and J lost 4 bases. The CDR3 covers 14 residues. Here the CDR3 DNA reads TGTGCCAGCAGCCTCCAGGGGGATAGCTATGGCTACACCTTC. Its translation is CASSLQGDSYGYTF.

This chain uses TRBV3-1 (or the pseudogene TRBV3-2) with TRBJ2-7; 8 positions match TRBD2. Germline assignment: CDR1 LGHDT and CDR2 YNNKEL (reference sequence). V lost 4 bases, J lost 1 base, and 9 bases stayed unmatched. The CDR3 consists of 16 residues. The CDR3 sequence is CASSPRVGGGSYEQYF. CDR3 DNA sequence: TGTGCCAGCAGCCCCCGTGTTGGCGGGGGGTCCTACGAGCAGTACTTC.

CDR3 loop: CASSLYTGGAYEQYF. The CDR3 region has the DNA TGCGCCAGCAGCTTATATACAGGGGGCGCCTACGAGCAGTACTTC. The rearrangement uses TRBV5-1 and TRBJ2-7, with 9 bases lining up with TRBD1. The CDR3 totals 15 residues. Per germline, CDR1 SGHRS and CDR2 YFSETQ. Germline trimming cut 2 bases from V and 2 bases from J; bases unmatched to any gene: 5.

The genes are TRBV6-1 and TRBJ1-1, with unresolved D. CDR3 length: 15 residues. Germline lookup yields CDR1 MNHNS and CDR2 SASEGT. The V end was cut by 3 bases, the J end by 5 bases, with 16 bases between. The CDR3 nucleotides are TGTGCCAGCAGTGATGTCAGCTCCCGAGGGACTGAAGCTTTCTTT. This codes for CASSDVSSRGTEAFF.